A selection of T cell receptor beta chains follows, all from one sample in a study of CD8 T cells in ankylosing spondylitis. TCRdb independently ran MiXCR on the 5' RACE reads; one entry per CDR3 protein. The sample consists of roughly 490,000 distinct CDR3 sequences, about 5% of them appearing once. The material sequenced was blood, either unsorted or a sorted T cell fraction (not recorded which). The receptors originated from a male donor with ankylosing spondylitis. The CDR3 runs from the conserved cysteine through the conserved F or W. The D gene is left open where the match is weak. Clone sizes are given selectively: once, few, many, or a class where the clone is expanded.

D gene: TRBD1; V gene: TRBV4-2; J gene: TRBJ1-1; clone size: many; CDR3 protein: CASSQDGQAQGDTEAFF; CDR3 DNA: TGTGCCAGCAGCCAAGATGGACAGGCACAGGGGGACACTGAAGCTTTCTTT
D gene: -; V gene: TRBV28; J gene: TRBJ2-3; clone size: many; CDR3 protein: CASSLGSSQIDTQYF; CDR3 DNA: TGTGCCAGCAGTCTAGGGAGTTCGCAGATAGATACGCAGTATTTT
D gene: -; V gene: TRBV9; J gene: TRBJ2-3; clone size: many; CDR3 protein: CASSVVGSPLSADTQYF; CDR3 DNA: TGTGCCAGCAGCGTAGTGGGGAGTCCTCTGAGCGCAGATACGCAGTATTTT
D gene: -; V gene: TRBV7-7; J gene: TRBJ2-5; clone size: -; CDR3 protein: CASSFSGKDGTQYF; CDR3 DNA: TGTGCTAGCAGCTTTTCAGGGAAGGATGGGACCCAGTACTTC
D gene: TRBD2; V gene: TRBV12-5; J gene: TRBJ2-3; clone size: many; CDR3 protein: CASGSGTSKQDTQYF; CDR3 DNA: TGTGCTAGTGGTTCCGGGACTAGCAAGCAAGATACGCAGTATTTT
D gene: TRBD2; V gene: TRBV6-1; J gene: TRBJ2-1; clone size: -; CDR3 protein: CASSGLLAGRYNEQFF; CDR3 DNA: TGTGCCAGCAGTGGCTTGCTAGCGGGCCGCTACAATGAGCAGTTCTTC
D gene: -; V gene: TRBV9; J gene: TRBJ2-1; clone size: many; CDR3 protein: CASRSGAGLNEQFF; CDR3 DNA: TGTGCCAGCAGGTCTGGGGCGGGTCTTAATGAGCAGTTCTTC
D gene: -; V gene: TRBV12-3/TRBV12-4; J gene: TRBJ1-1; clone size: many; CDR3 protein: CASSDRGQGAFF; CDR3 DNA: TGTGCCAGCAGTGACCGGGGACAAGGGGCTTTCTTT
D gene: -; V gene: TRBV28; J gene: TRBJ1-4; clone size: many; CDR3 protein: CASSLPTGSGEKLFF; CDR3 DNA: TGTGCCAGCAGTCTCCCAACGGGGTCTGGGGAAAAACTGTTTTTT
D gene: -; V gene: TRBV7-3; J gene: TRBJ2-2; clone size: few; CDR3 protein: CASSLNAGLPNTGELFF; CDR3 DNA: TGTGCCAGCAGCTTAAACGCGGGGCTTCCGAACACCGGGGAGCTGTTTTTT
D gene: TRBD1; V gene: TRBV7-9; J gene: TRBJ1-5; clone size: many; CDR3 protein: CASRIRGQGADEQPQHF; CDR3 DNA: TGTGCCAGCAGAATTAGAGGACAGGGGGCGGATGAGCAGCCCCAGCATTTT
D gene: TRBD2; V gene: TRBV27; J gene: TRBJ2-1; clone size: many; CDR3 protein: CASSLPGLAGHEQFF; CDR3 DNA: TGTGCCAGCAGTCTTCCGGGACTAGCGGGACATGAGCAGTTCTTC
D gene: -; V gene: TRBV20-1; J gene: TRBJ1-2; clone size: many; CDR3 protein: CSARDRQGHGYTF; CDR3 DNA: TGCAGTGCTAGAGATAGGCAGGGCCATGGCTACACCTTC
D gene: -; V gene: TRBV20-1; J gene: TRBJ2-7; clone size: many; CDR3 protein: CSVRDRLASSYEQYF; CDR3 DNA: TGCAGTGTCCGAGATCGGCTAGCCAGCTCCTACGAGCAGTACTTC
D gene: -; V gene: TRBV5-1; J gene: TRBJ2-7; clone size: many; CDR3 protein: CASSLITQQGGFYEQYF; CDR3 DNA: TGCGCCAGCAGCTTGATAACCCAACAGGGAGGATTCTACGAGCAGTACTTC
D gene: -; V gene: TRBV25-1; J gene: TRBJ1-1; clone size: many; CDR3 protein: CASSDQPEAFF; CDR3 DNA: TGTGCCAGCAGTGATCAACCTGAAGCTTTCTTT
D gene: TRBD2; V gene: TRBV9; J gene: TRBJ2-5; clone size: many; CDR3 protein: CASSLTGTNVETQYF; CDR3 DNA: TGTGCCAGCAGCCTAACGGGGACTAATGTGGAGACCCAGTACTTC
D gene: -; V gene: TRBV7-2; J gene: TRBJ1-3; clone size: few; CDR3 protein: CASSLGRAGNTIYF; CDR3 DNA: TGTGCCAGCAGCTTAGGCAGGGCTGGAAACACCATATATTTT
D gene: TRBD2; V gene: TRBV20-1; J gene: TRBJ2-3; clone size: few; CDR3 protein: CSAPGLAGGFTDTQYF; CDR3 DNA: TGCAGTGCTCCCGGACTAGCGGGGGGATTCACAGATACGCAGTATTTT
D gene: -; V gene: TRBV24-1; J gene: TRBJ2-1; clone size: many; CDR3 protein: CATSEGPPPRNEQFF; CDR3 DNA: TGTGCCACCAGTGAGGGACCCCCGCCTCGCAATGAGCAGTTCTTC
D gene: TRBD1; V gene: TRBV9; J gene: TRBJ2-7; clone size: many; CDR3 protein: CASSVGTQGVGYEQYF; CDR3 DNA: TGTGCCAGCAGCGTAGGAACGCAGGGGGTCGGGTACGAGCAGTACTTC
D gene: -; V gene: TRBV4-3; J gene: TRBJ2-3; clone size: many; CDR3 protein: CASSLDYFVGLPPQYF; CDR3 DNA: TGCGCCAGCAGCCTGGATTATTTCGTCGGACTGCCCCCGCAGTATTTT
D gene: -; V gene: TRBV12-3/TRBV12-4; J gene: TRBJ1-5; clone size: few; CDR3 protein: CASTMGYQPQHF; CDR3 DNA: TGTGCCAGCACTATGGGTTATCAGCCCCAGCATTTT
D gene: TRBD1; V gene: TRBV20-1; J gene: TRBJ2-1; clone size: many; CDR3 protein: CSARGTGYESSYNEQFF; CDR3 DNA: TGCAGTGCTAGAGGGACAGGGTACGAAAGCTCCTACAATGAGCAGTTCTTC
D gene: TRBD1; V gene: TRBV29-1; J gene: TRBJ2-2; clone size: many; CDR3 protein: CSILPGQGTTGELFF; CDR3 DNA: TGCAGCATTTTGCCGGGACAGGGGACCACCGGGGAGCTGTTTTTT
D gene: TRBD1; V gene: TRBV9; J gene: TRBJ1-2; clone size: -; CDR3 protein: CASSTGQARIGGYTF; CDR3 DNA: TGTGCCAGCAGCACGGGACAGGCCCGGATAGGTGGCTACACCTTC
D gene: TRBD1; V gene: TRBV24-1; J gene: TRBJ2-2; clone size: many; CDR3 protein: CATSDWTGANTGELFF; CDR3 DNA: TGTGCCACCAGTGATTGGACAGGGGCGAACACCGGGGAGCTGTTTTTT
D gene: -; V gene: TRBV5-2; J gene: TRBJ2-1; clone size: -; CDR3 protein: CASTWRWLAGDHLRPRSYNEQFF; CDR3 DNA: TGTGCCAGCACCTGGAGGTGGCTAGCGGGGGACCATTTACGACCCCGCTCCTACAATGAGCAGTTCTTC
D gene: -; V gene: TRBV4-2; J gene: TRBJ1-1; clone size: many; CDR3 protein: CASSQDYRGPEAFF; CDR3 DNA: TGTGCCAGCAGCCAAGATTATCGGGGACCTGAAGCTTTCTTT
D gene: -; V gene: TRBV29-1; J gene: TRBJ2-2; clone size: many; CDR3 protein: CSVGRRGTGELFF; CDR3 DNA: TGCAGCGTGGGCCGTAGGGGCACCGGGGAGCTGTTTTTT
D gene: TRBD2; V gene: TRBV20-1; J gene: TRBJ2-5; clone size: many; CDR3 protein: CSAPVLGRGQETQYF; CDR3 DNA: TGCAGTGCTCCCGTTTTGGGGAGGGGCCAAGAGACCCAGTACTTC
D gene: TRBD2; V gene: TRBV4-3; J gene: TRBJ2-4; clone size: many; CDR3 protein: CASSQGSGTKYGGKNIQYF; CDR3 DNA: TGCGCCAGCAGCCAAGGTTCAGGGACTAAGTATGGGGGCAAAAACATTCAGTACTTC
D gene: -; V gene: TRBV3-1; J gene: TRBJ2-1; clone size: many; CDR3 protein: CASSQAQDPYNEQFF; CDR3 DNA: TGTGCCAGCAGCCAAGCCCAGGACCCATACAATGAGCAGTTCTTC
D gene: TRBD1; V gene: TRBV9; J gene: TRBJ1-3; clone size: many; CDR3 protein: CASSVAPSGRGGNTIYF; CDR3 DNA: TGTGCCAGCAGCGTAGCCCCTTCTGGCAGGGGGGGAAACACCATATATTTT